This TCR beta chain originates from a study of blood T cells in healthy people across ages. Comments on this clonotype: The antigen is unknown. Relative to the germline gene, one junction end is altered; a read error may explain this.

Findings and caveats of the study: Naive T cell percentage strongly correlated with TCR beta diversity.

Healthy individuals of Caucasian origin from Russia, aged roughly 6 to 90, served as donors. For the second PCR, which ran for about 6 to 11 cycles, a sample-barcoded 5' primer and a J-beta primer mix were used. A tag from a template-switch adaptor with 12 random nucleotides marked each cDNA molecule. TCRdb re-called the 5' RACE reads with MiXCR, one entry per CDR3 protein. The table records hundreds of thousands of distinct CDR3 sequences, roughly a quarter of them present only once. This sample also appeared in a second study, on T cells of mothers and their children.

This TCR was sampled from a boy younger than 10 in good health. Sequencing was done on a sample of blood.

The CDR3 DNA is TGTGCCAGCAGGAGTTCCGGGGGTTTAAGCACAGATGCGCAGTATTTT. It is translated as CASRSSGGLSTDAQYF. The chain is built from TRBV12-3 or TRBV12-4 and TRBJ2-3, with D perhaps TRBD2 (6 bases). CDR3 length: 16 amino acids.